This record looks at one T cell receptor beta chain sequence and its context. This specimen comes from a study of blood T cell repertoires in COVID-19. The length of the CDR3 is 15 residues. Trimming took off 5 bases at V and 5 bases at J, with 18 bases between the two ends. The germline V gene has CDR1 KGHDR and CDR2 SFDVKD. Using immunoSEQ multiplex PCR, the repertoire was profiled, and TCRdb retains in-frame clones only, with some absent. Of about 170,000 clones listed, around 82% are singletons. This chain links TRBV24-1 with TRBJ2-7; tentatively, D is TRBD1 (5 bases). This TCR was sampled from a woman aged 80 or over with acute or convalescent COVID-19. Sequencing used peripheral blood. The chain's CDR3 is CATSAGQGSLNEQYF. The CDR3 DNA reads TGTGCCACCAGTGCCGGCCAGGGAAGTTTGAACGAGCAGTACTTC.